The source of this T cell receptor beta chain is a study of cytomegalovirus exposure and HLA in healthy donors. This clone has a single count. V lost 1 base, J lost 6 bases, and 11 bases stayed unmatched. Per germline, CDR1 LNHDA and CDR2 SQIVND (reference sequence). This CDR3 is 16 amino acids long. Assay: immunoSEQ multiplex PCR; the TCRdb copy retains only in-frame clones and omits some. Of about 49,000 clones listed, about 94% were seen once; the top ten hold 7.8%. The sample consisted of PBMCs. This chain uses TRBV19 with TRBJ1-1; 7 bases fit TRBD1. This TCR derives from a woman aged 18-29 years in good health and CMV-seropositive. Written as DNA, the CDR3 is TGTGCCAGTAGTATAGGAGGGCTAGGGGGCGCGGCTGAAGCTTTCTTT. Translation: CASSIGGLGGAAEAFF. Supplemented by reference TRBV19 and TRBJ1-1, the full variable domain reads DGGITQSPKYLFRKEGQNVTLSCEQNLNHDAMYWYRQDPGQGLRLIYYSQIVNDFQKGDIAEGYSVSREKKESFPLTVTSAQKNPTAFYLCASSIGGLGGAAEAFFGQGTRLTVV.